The clone carrying this TCR beta chain came up once. What it binds is unknown. Repertoires were generated with immunoSEQ multiplex PCR, while TCRdb's copy carries only in-frame clones and drops some. The sample consists of around 180,000 clones, roughly 92% of them appearing once. The sample is drawn from a study of T cell responses to AZD1222 COVID-19 vaccine. The study, taken as a whole, reports: Increased Spike-specific TCR breadth and depth were observed after two AZD1222 doses. At baseline, seropositivity was found in only a handful of AZD1222 recipients. Donors in the cohort were predominantly white British and more often female, and clonal diversity was possibly underestimated.

Samples with a second dose at about 4 or about 12 weeks were pooled together. This CDR3 is built from 15 residues. Trimming at V came to 3 bases and at J to 3 bases, leaving 6 bases not matched to a gene. CDR1 is MNHEY and CDR2 is SVGAGI in the germline V gene. The gene calls are TRBV6-5 and TRBJ2-7; TRBD1 agrees at 9 bases. The source material was peripheral blood, sampled 28 days after the second AZD1222 dose. The clonotype comes from an adult who received the AZD1222 COVID-19 vaccine. CDR3 nucleotides: TGTGCCAGCAGTTATCGGAGGACAGGGGACTACGAGCAGTACTTC. Translated, it gives CASSYRRTGDYEQYF.